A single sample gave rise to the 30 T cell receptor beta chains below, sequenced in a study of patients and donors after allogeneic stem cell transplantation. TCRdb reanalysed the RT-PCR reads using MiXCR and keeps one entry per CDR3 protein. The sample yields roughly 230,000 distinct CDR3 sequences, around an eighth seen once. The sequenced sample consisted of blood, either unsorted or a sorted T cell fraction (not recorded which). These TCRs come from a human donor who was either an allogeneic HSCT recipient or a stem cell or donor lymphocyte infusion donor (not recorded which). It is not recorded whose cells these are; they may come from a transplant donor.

CDR3 nucleotides: TGTGCCAGCACAGACAGGGAGTCAGGTCAGCCCCAGCATTTT. Its protein product is CASTDRESGQPQHF. The genes are TRBV2 and TRBJ1-5; 7 bases fit TRBD1. Germline CDR1 and CDR2: SNHLY and FYNNEI. V dropped 7 bases and J dropped 6; count of bases not matched to a gene: 9. This CDR3 has 14 amino acids. The full variable domain, completed using reference TRBV2 and TRBJ1-5, is EPEVTQTPSHQVTQMGQEVILRCVPISNHLYFYWYRQILGQKVEFLVSFYNNEISEKSEIFDDQFSVERPDGSNFTLKIRSTKLEDSAMYFCASTDRESGQPQHFGDGTRLSIL.

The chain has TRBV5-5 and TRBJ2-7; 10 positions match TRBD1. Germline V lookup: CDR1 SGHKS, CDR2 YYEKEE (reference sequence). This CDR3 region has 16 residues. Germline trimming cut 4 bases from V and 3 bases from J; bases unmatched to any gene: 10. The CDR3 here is CASSPRTGGYYYEQYF. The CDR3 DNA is TGTGCCAGCAGCCCAAGGACAGGGGGATACTACTACGAGCAGTACTTC. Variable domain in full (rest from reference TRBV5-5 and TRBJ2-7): DAGVTQSPTHLIKTRGQQVTLRCSPISGHKSVSWYQQVLGQGPQFIFQYYEKEERGRGNFPDRFSARQFPNYSSELNVNALLLGDSALYLCASSPRTGGYYYEQYFGPGTRLTVT.

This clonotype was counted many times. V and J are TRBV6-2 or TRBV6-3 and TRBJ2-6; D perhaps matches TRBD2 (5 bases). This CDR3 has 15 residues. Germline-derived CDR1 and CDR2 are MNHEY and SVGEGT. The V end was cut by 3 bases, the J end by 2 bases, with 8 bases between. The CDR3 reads CASSYFGTGANVLTF. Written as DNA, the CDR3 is TGTGCCAGCAGTTATTTCGGGACTGGGGCCAACGTCCTGACTTTC.

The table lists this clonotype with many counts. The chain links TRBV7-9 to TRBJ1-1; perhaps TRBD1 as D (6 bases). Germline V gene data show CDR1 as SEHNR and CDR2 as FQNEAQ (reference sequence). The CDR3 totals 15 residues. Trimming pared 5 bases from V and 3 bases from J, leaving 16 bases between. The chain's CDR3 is CASSPYGGGDTEAFF. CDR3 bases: TGTGCCAGCAGCCCGTATGGGGGGGGCGACACTGAAGCTTTCTTT.

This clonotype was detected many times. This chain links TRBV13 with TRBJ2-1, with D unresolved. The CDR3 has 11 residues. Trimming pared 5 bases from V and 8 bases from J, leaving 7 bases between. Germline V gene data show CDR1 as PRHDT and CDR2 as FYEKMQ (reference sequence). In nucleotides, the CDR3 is TGTGCCAGCAGCGGCTTTTATGAGCAGTTCTTC. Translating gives CASSGFYEQFF.

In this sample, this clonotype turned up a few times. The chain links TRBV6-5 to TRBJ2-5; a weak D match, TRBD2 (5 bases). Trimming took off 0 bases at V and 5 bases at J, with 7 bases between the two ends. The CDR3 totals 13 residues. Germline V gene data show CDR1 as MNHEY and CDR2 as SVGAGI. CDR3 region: CASSYSRVETQYF. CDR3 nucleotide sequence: TGTGCCAGCAGTTACTCGAGGGTGGAGACCCAGTACTTC.

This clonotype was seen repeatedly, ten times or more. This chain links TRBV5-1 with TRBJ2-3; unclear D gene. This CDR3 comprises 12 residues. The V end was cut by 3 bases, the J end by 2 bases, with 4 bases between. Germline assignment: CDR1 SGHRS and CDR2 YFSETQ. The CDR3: CASSWDTDTQYF. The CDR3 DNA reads TGCGCCAGCAGCTGGGACACAGATACGCAGTATTTT.

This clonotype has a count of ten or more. The CDR3: CASSPVGRANQPQHF. CDR3 DNA: TGTGCCAGCAGCCCTGTAGGTCGGGCCAATCAGCCCCAGCATTTT. The rearrangement links TRBV7-2 to TRBJ1-5; D not certain. Trimming removed 5 bases at V and 3 bases at J, with 14 bases between. The CDR3 runs to 15 residues. Germline V gives CDR1 SGHTA, CDR2 FQGNSA.

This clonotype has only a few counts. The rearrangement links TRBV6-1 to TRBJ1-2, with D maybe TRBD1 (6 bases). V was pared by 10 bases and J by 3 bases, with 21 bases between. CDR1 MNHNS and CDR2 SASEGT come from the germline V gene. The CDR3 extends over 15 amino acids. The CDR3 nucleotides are TGTGCCACCTTAAGACAGGTGACGTCCCACTATGGCTACACCTTC. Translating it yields CATLRQVTSHYGYTF.

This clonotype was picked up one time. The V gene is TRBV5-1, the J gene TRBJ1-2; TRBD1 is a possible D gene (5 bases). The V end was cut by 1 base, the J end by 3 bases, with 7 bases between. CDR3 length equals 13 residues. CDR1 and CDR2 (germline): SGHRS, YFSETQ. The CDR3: CASSLSRDYGYTF. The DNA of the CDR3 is TGCGCCAGCAGCTTGAGCAGGGACTATGGCTACACCTTC.

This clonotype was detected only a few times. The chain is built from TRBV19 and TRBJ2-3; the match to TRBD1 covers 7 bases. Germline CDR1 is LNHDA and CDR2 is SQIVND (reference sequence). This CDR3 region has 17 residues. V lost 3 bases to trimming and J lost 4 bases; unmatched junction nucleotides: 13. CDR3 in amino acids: CASSIPFPEGAADTQYF. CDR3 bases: TGTGCCAGTAGTATTCCTTTCCCTGAGGGGGCCGCAGATACGCAGTATTTT. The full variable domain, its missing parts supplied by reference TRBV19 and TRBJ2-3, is DGGITQSPKYLFRKEGQNVTLSCEQNLNHDAMYWYRQDPGQGLRLIYYSQIVNDFQKGDIAEGYSVSREKKESFPLTVTSAQKNPTAFYLCASSIPFPEGAADTQYFGPGTRLTVL.

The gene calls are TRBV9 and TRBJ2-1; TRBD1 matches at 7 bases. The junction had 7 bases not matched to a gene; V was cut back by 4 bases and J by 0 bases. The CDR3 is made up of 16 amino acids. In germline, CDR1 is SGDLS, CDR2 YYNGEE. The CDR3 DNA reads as TGTGCCAGCAGCCTCGGGACAGACCTCTCCTACAATGAGCAGTTCTTC. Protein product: CASSLGTDLSYNEQFF.

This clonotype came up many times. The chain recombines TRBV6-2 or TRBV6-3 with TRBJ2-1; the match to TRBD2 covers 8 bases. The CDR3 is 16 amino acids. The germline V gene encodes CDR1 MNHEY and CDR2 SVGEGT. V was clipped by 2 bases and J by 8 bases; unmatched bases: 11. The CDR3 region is CASSYGGGTDVDEQFF. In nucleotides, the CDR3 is TGTGCCAGCAGTTACGGCGGGGGGACGGATGTGGATGAGCAGTTCTTC.

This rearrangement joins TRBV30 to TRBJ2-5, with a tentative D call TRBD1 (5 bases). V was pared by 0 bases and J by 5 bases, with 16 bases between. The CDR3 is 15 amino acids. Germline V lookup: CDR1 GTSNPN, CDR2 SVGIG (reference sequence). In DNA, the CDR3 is TGTGCCTGGAGTGTGTCAGGGAAGATTCAGGAGACCCAGTACTTC. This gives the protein CAWSVSGKIQETQYF.

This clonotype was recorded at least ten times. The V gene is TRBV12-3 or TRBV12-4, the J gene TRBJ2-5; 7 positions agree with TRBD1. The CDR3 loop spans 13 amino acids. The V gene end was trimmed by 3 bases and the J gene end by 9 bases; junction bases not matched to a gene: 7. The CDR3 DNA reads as TGTGCCAGCAGTTTGACAGGGCCCGGGGCCCAGTACTTC. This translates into CASSLTGPGAQYF.

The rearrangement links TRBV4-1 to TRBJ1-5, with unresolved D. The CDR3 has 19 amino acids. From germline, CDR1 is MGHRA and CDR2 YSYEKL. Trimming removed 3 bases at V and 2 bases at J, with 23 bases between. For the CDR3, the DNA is TGCGCCAGCAGCCAGCTACCACAAACCCTTTCGAGGGGCAATCAGCCCCAGCATTTT. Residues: CASSQLPQTLSRGNQPQHF.

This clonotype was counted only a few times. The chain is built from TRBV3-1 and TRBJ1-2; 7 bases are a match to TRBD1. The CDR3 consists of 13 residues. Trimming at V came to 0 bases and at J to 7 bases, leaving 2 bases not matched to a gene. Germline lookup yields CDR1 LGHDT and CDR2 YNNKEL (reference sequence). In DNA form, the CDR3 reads TGTGCCAGCAGCCAAGAAGGGGGCAGTGGCTACACCTTC. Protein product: CASSQEGGSGYTF.

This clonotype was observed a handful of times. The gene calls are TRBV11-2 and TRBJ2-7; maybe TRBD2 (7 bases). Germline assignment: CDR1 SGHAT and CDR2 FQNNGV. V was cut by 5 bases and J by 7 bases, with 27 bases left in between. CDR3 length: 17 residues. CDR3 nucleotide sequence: TGTGCCAGCAGCCCGAGGACCAGAGGGGGGGATAGGAAGGAGCAGTACTTC. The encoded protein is CASSPRTRGGDRKEQYF.

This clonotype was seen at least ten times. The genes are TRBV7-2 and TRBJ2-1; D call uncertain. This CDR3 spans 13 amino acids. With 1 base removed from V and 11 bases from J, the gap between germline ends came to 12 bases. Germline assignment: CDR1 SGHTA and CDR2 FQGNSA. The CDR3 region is CASSLVLSRQQFF. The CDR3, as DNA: TGTGCCAGCAGCTTAGTTTTGAGTCGGCAGCAGTTCTTC.

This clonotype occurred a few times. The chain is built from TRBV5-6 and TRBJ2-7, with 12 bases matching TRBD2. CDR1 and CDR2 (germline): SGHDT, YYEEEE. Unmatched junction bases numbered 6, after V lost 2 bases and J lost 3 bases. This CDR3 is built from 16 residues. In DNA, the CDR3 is TGTGCCAGCAGCTTATTTCGACTAGCGGGAGACTACGAGCAGTACTTC. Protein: CASSLFRLAGDYEQYF. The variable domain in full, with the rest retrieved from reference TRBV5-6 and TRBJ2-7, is DAGVTQSPTHLIKTRGQQVTLRCSPKSGHDTVSWYQQALGQGPQFIFQYYEEEERQRGNFPDRFSGHQFPNYSSELNVNALLLGDSALYLCASSLFRLAGDYEQYFGPGTRLTVT.

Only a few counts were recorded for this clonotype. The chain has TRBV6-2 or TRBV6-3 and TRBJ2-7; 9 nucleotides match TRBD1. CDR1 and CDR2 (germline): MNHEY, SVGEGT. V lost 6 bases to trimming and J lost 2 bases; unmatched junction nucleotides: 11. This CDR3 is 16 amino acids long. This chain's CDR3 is CASRLTPGQGTYEQYF. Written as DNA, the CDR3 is TGTGCCAGCAGATTGACCCCGGGACAGGGAACCTACGAGCAGTACTTC.

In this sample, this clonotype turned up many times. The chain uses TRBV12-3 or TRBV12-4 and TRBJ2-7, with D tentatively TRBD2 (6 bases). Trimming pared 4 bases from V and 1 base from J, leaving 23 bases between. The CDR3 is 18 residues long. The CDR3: CASSSSKGDGGLSYEQYF. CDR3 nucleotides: TGTGCCAGCAGTTCGTCAAAAGGGGACGGGGGATTATCCTACGAGCAGTACTTC.

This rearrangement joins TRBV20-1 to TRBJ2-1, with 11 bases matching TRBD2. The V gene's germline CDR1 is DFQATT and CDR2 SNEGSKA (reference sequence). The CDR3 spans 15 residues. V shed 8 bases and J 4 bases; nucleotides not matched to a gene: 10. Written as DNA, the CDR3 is TGCAGTACCACAACGGGACTAGCGGCTTACAATGAGCAGTTCTTC. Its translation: CSTTTGLAAYNEQFF.

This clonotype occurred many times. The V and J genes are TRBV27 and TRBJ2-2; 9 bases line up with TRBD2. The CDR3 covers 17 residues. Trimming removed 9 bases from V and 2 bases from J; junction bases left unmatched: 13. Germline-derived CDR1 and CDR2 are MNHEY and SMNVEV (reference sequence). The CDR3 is CASRREGGQTNTGELFF. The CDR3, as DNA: TGTGCCAGTCGGCGGGAGGGGGGACAAACTAACACCGGGGAGCTGTTTTTT.

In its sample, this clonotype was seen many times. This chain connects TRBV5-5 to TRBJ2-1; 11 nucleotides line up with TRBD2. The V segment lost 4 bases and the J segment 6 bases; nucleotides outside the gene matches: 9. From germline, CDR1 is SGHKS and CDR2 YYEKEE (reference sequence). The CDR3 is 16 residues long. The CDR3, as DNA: TGTGCCAGCAGCCTTATAGCGGGGGGGCGTCGCAATGAGCAGTTCTTC. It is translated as CASSLIAGGRRNEQFF.

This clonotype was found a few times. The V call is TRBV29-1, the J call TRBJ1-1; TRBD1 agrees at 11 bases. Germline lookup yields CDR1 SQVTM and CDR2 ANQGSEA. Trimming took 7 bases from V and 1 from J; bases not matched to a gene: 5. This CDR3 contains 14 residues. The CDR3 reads CSGGTGGRNTEAFF. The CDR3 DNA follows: TGCAGCGGCGGGACAGGGGGGAGGAACACTGAAGCTTTCTTT.

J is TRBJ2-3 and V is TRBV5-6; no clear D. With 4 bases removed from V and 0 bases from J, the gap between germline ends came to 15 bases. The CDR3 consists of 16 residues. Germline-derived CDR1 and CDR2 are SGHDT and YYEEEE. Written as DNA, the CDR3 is TGTGCCAGCAGCCAACTTGGCGGTAGCAGCACAGATACGCAGTATTTT. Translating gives CASSQLGGSSTDTQYF.

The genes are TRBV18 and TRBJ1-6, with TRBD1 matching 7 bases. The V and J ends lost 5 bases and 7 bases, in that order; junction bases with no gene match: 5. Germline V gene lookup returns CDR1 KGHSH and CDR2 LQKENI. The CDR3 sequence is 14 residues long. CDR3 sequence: CASSTDRSNSPLHF. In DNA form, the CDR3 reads TGTGCCAGCTCAACGGACAGGAGCAATTCACCCCTCCACTTT.

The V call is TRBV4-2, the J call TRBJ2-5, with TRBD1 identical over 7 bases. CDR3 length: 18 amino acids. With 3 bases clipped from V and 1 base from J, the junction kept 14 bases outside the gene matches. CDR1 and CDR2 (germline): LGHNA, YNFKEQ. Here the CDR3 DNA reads TGTGCCAGCAGCCAGGGAACTCATAGGGACAGCTCCCAAGAGACCCAGTACTTC. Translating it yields CASSQGTHRDSSQETQYF.

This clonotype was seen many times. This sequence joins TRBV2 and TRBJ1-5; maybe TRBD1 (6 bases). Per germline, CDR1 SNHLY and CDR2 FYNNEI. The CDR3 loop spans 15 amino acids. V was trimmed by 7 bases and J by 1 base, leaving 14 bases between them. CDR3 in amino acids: CASNEGGQSNQPQHF. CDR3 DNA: TGTGCCAGCAACGAAGGGGGGCAGAGCAATCAGCCCCAGCATTTT.